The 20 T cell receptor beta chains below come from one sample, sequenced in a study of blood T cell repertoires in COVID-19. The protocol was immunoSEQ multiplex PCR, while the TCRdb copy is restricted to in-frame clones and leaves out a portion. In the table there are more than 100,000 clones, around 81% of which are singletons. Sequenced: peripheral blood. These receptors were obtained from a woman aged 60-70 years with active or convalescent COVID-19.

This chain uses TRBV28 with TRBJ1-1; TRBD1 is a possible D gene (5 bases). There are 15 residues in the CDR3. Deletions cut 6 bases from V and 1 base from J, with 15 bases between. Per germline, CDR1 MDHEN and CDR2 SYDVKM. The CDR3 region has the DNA TGTGCCAGCAGGGAAGCCGGGACTCAGAACACTGAAGCTTTCTTT. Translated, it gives CASREAGTQNTEAFF.

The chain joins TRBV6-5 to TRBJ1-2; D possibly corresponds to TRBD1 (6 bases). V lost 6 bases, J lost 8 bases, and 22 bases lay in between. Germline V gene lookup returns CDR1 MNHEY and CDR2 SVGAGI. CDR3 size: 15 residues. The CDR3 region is CASSPVAGGERGYTF. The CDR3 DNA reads TGTGCCAGCAGCCCGGTTGCGGGGGGCGAAAGGGGCTACACCTTC.

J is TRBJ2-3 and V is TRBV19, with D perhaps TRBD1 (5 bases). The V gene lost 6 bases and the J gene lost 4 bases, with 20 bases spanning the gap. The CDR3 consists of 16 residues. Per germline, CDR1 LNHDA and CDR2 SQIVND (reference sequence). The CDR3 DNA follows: TGTGCCAGTAGGGGCCCATCCAGGGCCGGAGCAGATACGCAGTATTTT. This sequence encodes CASRGPSRAGADTQYF.

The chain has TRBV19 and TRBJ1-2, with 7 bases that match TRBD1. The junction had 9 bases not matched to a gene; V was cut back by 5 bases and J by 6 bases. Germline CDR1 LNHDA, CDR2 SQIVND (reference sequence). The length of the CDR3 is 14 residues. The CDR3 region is CASSVPGQTHGYTF. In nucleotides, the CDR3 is TGTGCCAGTAGTGTTCCGGGACAGACTCATGGCTACACCTTC. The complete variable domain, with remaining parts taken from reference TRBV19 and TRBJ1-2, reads DGGITQSPKYLFRKEGQNVTLSCEQNLNHDAMYWYRQDPGQGLRLIYYSQIVNDFQKGDIAEGYSVSREKKESFPLTVTSAQKNPTAFYLCASSVPGQTHGYTFGSGTRLTVV.

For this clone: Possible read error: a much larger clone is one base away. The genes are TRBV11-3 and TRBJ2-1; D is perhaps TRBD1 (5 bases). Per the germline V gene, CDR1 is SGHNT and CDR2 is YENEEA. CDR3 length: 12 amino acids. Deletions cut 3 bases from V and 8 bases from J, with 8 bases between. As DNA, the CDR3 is TGTGCCAGCAGCTTTAGGGGCGATGAGCAGTTCTTC. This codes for CASSFRGDEQFF.

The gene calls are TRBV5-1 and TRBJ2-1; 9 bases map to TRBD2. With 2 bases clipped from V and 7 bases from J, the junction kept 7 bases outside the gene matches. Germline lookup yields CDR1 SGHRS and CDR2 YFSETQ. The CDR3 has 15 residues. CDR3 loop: CASSLVSGGTNEQFF. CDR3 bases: TGCGCCAGCAGCTTAGTCAGCGGGGGGACTAATGAGCAGTTCTTC. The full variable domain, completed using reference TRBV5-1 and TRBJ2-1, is KAGVTQTPRYLIKTRGQQVTLSCSPISGHRSVSWYQQTPGQGLQFLFEYFSETQRNKGNFPGRFSGRQFSNSRSEMNVSTLELGDSALYLCASSLVSGGTNEQFFGPGTRLTVL.

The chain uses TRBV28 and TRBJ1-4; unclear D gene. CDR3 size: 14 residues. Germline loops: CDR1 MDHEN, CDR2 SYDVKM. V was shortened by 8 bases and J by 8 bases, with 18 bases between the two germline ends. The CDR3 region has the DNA TGTGCCAGCCACCCATGGAGGGAGGGCGAAAAACTGTTTTTT. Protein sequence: CASHPWREGEKLFF.

The CDR3 nucleotides read TGCGCCAGCACCTCTGTCCGCACAGATACGCAGTATTTT. This gives the protein CASTSVRTDTQYF. The genes are TRBV5-1 and TRBJ2-3; D is unresolved. V was pared by 6 bases and J by 1 base, with 9 bases between. Per the germline V gene, CDR1 is SGHRS and CDR2 is YFSETQ. The CDR3 consists of 13 residues. Full variable domain (rest looked up from reference TRBV5-1 and TRBJ2-3): KAGVTQTPRYLIKTRGQQVTLSCSPISGHRSVSWYQQTPGQGLQFLFEYFSETQRNKGNFPGRFSGRQFSNSRSEMNVSTLELGDSALYLCASTSVRTDTQYFGPGTRLTVL.

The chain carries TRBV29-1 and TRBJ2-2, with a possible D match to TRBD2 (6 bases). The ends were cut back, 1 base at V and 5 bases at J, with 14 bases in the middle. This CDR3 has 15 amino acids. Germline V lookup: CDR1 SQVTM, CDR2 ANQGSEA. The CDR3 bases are TGCAGCGTTGAAGGCCCGGGAGCTAGGACCGGGGAGCTGTTTTTT. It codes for CSVEGPGARTGELFF.

The DNA for the CDR3 is TGTGCCAGCACTCGGGAGATGAACACTGAAGCTTTCTTT. The encoded protein is CASTREMNTEAFF. The chain combines TRBV6-5 with TRBJ1-1; D not certain. This CDR3 is 13 amino acids long. CDR1 and CDR2 from the germline V gene are MNHEY and SVGAGI. Trimming removed 7 bases at V and 0 bases at J, with 9 bases between.

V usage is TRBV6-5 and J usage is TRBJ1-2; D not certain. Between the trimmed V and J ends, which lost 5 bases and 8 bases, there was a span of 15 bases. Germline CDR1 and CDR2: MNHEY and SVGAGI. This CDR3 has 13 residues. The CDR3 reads CASSPGKGGGYTF. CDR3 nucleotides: TGTGCCAGCAGTCCCGGGAAGGGTGGGGGCTACACCTTC.

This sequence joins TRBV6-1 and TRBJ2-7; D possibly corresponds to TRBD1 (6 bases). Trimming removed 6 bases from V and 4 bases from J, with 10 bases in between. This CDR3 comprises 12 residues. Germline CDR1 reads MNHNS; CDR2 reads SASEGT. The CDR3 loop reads CASSPTGYEQYF. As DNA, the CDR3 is TGTGCCAGCAGCCCCACAGGGTACGAGCAGTACTTC.

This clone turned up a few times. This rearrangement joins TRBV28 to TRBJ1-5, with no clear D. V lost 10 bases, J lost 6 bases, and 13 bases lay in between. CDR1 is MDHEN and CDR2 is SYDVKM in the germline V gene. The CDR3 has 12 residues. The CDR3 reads CATLLGGQPQHF. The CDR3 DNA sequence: TGTGCCACACTCCTGGGAGGTCAGCCCCAGCATTTT.

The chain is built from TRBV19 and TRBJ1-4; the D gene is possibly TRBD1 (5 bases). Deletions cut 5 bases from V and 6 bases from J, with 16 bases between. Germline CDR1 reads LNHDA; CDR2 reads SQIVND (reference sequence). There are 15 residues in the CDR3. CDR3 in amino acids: CASSRGYGTYEKLFF. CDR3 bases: TGTGCCAGTAGTCGGGGGTACGGGACCTATGAAAAACTGTTTTTT. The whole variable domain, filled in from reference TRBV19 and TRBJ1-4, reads DGGITQSPKYLFRKEGQNVTLSCEQNLNHDAMYWYRQDPGQGLRLIYYSQIVNDFQKGDIAEGYSVSREKKESFPLTVTSAQKNPTAFYLCASSRGYGTYEKLFFGSGTQLSVL.

CDR3 loop: CASRRGNYGYTF. Written as DNA, the CDR3 is TGTGCCAGCAGACGGGGTAACTATGGCTACACCTTC. The chain recombines TRBV12-3 or TRBV12-4 with TRBJ1-2, with D unclear. The V end was cut by 6 bases, the J end by 1 base, with 6 bases between. There are 12 residues in the CDR3.

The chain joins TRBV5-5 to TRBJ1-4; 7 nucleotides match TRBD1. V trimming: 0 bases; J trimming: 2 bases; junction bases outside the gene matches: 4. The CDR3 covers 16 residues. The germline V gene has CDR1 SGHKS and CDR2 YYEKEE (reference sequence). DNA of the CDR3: TGTGCCAGCAGCTTGGCGACAGGGAATACTAATGAAAAACTGTTTTTT. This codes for CASSLATGNTNEKLFF. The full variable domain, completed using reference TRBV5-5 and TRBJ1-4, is DAGVTQSPTHLIKTRGQQVTLRCSPISGHKSVSWYQQVLGQGPQFIFQYYEKEERGRGNFPDRFSARQFPNYSSELNVNALLLGDSALYLCASSLATGNTNEKLFFGSGTQLSVL.

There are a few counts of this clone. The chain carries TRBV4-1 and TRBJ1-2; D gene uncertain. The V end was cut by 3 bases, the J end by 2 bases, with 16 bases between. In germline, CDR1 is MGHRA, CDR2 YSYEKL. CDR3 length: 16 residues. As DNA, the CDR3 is TGCGCCAGCAGCCAGCTGGGGAGAACCCGCAACTATGGCTACACCTTC. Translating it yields CASSQLGRTRNYGYTF.

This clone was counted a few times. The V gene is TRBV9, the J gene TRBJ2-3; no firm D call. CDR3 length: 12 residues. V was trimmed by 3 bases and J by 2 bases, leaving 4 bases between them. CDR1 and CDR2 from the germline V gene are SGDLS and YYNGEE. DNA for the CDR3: TGTGCCAGCAGCGCCAACACAGATACGCAGTATTTT. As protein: CASSANTDTQYF.

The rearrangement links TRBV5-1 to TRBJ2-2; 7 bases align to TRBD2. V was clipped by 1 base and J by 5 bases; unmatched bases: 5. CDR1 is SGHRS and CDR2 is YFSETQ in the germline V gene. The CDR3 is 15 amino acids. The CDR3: CASSLRGGETGELFF. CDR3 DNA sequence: TGCGCCAGCAGCTTGCGGGGAGGGGAGACCGGGGAGCTGTTTTTT. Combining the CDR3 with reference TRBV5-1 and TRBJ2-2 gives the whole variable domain KAGVTQTPRYLIKTRGQQVTLSCSPISGHRSVSWYQQTPGQGLQFLFEYFSETQRNKGNFPGRFSGRQFSNSRSEMNVSTLELGDSALYLCASSLRGGETGELFFGEGSRLTVL.

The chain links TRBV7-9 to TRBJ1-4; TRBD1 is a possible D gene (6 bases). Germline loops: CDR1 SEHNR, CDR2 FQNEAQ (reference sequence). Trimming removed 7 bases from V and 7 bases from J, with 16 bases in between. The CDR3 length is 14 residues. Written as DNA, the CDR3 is TGTGCCAGCACACTACAGGGATGGAGTGAAAAACTGTTTTTT. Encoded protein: CASTLQGWSEKLFF.